One and the same sample provided the 10 T cell receptor beta chains below, sequenced in a study of memory CD8 T cells in hepatitis C reinfection. As for time point: pre-reinfection, 55 to 20 weeks before reinfection detection. No in vitro expansion preceded TCR sequencing of the sorted cells. Sequenced by immunoSEQ multiplex PCR; TCRdb stores in-frame clones only, minus some. The sample yields roughly 6,200 clones, around 89% seen once. The sample comprised naive CD8+ T cells sorted from blood. The receptors here all came from a man aged 50 or older with hepatitis C virus infection.

CDR3 DNA sequence: TGTGCCAGCAGCGTTACTAGCGGGAGAGACAATGAGCAGTTCTTC. It codes for CASSVTSGRDNEQFF. The V gene is TRBV9, the J gene TRBJ2-1; 11 positions match TRBD2. Looked up from germline, CDR1 is SGDLS and CDR2 is YYNGEE. Germline trimming cut 2 bases from V and 5 bases from J; bases unmatched to any gene: 3. CDR3 length equals 15 residues.

The gene calls are TRBV9 and TRBJ1-2; 7 positions match TRBD1. Germline assignment: CDR1 SGDLS and CDR2 YYNGEE. Trimming removed 6 bases from V and 4 bases from J; junction bases left unmatched: 9. The CDR3 sequence is 14 residues long. In DNA form, the CDR3 reads TGTGCCAGCACTTCAGGGGGTTTAGGCTATGGCTACACCTTC. Amino acid sequence: CASTSGGLGYGYTF.

The chain is built from TRBV28 and TRBJ2-5, with D possibly being TRBD1 (8 bases). Trimming pared 4 bases from V and 2 bases from J, leaving 26 bases between. CDR1 MDHEN and CDR2 SYDVKM come from the germline V gene. CDR3 length: 19 residues. CDR3 sequence (DNA): TGTGCCAGCAGTTCAACCCTGCGGACAGGGTTTAGCGGGCAAGAGACCCAGTACTTC. It specifies CASSSTLRTGFSGQETQYF.

The V and J genes are TRBV28 and TRBJ1-3, with D maybe TRBD1 (5 bases). Germline assignment: CDR1 MDHEN and CDR2 SYDVKM. Trimming shortened V by 2 bases and J by 0 bases, and 8 bases separated the two germline ends. This CDR3 is 15 amino acids long. In DNA form, the CDR3 reads TGTGCCAGCAGTTTAACAGGCAGCTCTGGAAACACCATATATTTT. This encodes CASSLTGSSGNTIYF. Full variable domain (rest looked up from reference TRBV28 and TRBJ1-3): DVKVTQSSRYLVKRTGEKVFLECVQDMDHENMFWYRQDPGLGLRLIYFSYDVKMKEKGDIPEGYSVSREKKERFSLILESASTNQTSMYLCASSLTGSSGNTIYFGEGSWLTVV.

The V and J genes are TRBV10-3 and TRBJ2-7; 12 positions agree with TRBD1. J was trimmed by 3 bases and V by 6 bases; bases with no gene match: 12. The V gene's germline CDR1 is ENHRY and CDR2 SYGVKD. The CDR3 is 17 amino acids. The CDR3 loop is CAISTGTGGLSYYEQYF. CDR3 bases: TGTGCCATCAGCACCGGGACAGGGGGCTTAAGTTACTACGAGCAGTACTTC.

The chain couples TRBV6-5 to TRBJ2-1; the match to TRBD2 covers 13 bases. CDR3 length: 16 residues. Germline lookup yields CDR1 MNHEY and CDR2 SVGAGI. V was clipped by 2 bases and J by 7 bases; unmatched bases: 5. The CDR3 sequence is CASSYQGLAGDNEQFF. The CDR3, as DNA: TGTGCCAGCAGTTACCAAGGACTAGCGGGAGATAATGAGCAGTTCTTC.

V is TRBV6-6 and J is TRBJ1-1, with D possibly matching TRBD1 (5 bases). From germline, CDR1 is MNHNY and CDR2 SVGAGI (reference sequence). V was cut by 8 bases and J by 0 bases, with 10 bases left in between. This CDR3 spans 13 amino acids. The CDR3 is CASVDSLNTEAFF. CDR3 bases: TGTGCCAGCGTAGACAGCCTGAACACTGAAGCTTTCTTT.

In DNA form, the CDR3 reads TGTGCCAGCAGTGAATTGCAGAGGAACAATGAGCAGTTCTTC. This codes for CASSELQRNNEQFF. J is TRBJ2-1 and V is TRBV6-5; no definite D call. Germline CDR1 and CDR2: MNHEY and SVGAGI. V was cut by 5 bases and J by 5 bases, with 13 bases left in between. CDR3 size: 14 residues.

Turning to this clone: The CDR3 does not end in the conserved phenylalanine or tryptophan, so this is likely a read error. The V and J genes are TRBV7-9 and TRBJ2-2; D gene uncertain. V was trimmed by 5 bases and J by 3 bases, leaving 13 bases between them. The V gene's germline CDR1 is SEHNR and CDR2 FQNEAQ (reference sequence). This CDR3 comprises 15 residues. The CDR3 loop reads CASSGLGPYTGELFV. In DNA, the CDR3 is TGTGCCAGCAGCGGATTGGGTCCCTACACCGGGGAGCTGTTTGTT.

The chain recombines TRBV9 with TRBJ2-1; 7 positions agree with TRBD1. With 3 bases clipped from V and 8 bases from J, the junction kept 5 bases outside the gene matches. The length of the CDR3 is 13 residues. The germline V gene encodes CDR1 SGDLS and CDR2 YYNGEE. For the CDR3, the DNA is TGTGCCAGCAGCGCCCAAGGGGGCGATGAGCAGTTCTTC. It specifies CASSAQGGDEQFF.